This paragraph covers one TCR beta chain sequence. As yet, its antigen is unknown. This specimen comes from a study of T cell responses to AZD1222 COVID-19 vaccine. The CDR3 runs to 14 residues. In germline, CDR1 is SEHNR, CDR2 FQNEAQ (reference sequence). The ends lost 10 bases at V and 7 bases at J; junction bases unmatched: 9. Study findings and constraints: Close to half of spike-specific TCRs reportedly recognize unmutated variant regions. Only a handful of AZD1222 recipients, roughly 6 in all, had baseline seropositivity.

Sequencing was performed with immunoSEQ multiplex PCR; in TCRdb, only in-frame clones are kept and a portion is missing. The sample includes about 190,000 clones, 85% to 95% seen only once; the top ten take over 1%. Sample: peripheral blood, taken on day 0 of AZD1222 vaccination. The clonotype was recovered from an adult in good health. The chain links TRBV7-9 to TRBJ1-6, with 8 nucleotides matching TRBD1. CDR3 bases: TGTGCCATCGAAAGGGACAGGCCAAATTCACCCCTCCACTTT. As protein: CAIERDRPNSPLHF.